This entry lists 30 T cell receptor beta chains sequenced from one sample in a study of CD8 T cells in ankylosing spondylitis. Each CDR3 protein is one row after TCRdb ran MiXCR on the 5' RACE reads. The table has roughly 120,000 distinct CDR3 sequences, roughly 13% seen once; the top ten hold about 2.7%. Sequencing was done on a sample of blood, either unsorted or a sorted T cell fraction (not recorded which). These receptors were obtained from a female donor with ankylosing spondylitis or in good health (not recorded which).

This CDR3 reads CASSLGGQTQETQYF. DNA of the CDR3: TGCGCCAGCAGCTTGGGAGGACAGACACAAGAGACCCAGTACTTC. This chain links TRBV5-1 with TRBJ2-5; possibly TRBD1 for D (6 bases). This CDR3 comprises 15 residues. V shed 0 bases and J shed 2 bases, with 11 bases lying between them. CDR1 is SGHRS, CDR2 YFSETQ, per germline.

Points on this clonotype: This may stem from a read error, because a much larger clone lies one nucleotide away. The chain is built from TRBV3-1 and TRBJ2-3, with TRBD2 as a possible D gene (6 bases). Per the germline V gene, CDR1 is LGHDT and CDR2 is YNNKEL (reference sequence). There are 14 residues in the CDR3. The CDR3 region is CAGSFRDSKDTQYF. The CDR3 DNA reads TGTGCCGGCAGCTTCCGGGACTCCAAAGATACGCAGTATTTT.

This clonotype was seen only a few times. The V and J genes are TRBV30 and TRBJ2-7; 10 positions agree with TRBD2. There are 17 residues in the CDR3. The trim removed 4 bases at V and 0 bases at J, leaving 12 bases unmatched. Germline-derived CDR1 and CDR2 are GTSNPN and SVGIG (reference sequence). The CDR3 loop is CAWKVLGSGRSSYEQYF. The CDR3 DNA is TGTGCCTGGAAAGTTTTGGGTAGCGGGAGGAGCTCCTACGAGCAGTACTTC.

V is TRBV20-1 and J is TRBJ2-1; TRBD2 matches 7 bases. CDR1 is DFQATT and CDR2 is SNEGSKA in the germline V gene (reference sequence). V was pared by 3 bases and J by 4 bases, with 6 bases of the junction left unmatched. The CDR3 length is 14 residues. The DNA of the CDR3 is TGCAGTGCTAGTAAAGCGGGGAGTTACAATGAGCAGTTCTTC. Protein product: CSASKAGSYNEQFF.

This clonotype showed up just a few times. The chain recombines TRBV12-3 or TRBV12-4 with TRBJ2-5; the match to TRBD2 covers 8 bases. After removal of 6 bases from V and 1 base from J, the junction contained 4 bases not matched to a gene. CDR3 length: 14 amino acids. CDR3 residues: CASSGGGIQETQYF. In DNA, the CDR3 is TGTGCCAGCAGCGGGGGGGGAATCCAAGAGACCCAGTACTTC.

The chain has TRBV29-1 and TRBJ2-3; D is ambiguous. V was pared by 7 bases and J by 1 base, with 15 bases between. In germline, CDR1 is SQVTM, CDR2 ANQGSEA. The CDR3 covers 14 residues. The DNA of the CDR3 is TGCAGCGCACCAGCTGGATCCCGCACAGATACGCAGTATTTT. This encodes CSAPAGSRTDTQYF.

In this sample, this clonotype turned up a few times. CDR3 sequence: CASSEFQTGQETQYF. The CDR3 nucleotides read TGTGCCAGCAGTGAATTTCAAACAGGTCAAGAGACCCAGTACTTC. The genes are TRBV25-1 and TRBJ2-5, with a possible D match to TRBD1 (5 bases). CDR3 length equals 15 residues. V was cut by 1 base and J by 2 bases, with 11 bases left in between. In germline, CDR1 is MGHDK, CDR2 SYGVNS.

Regarding this clonotype: Germline and junction disagree at one end, which may indicate a read error. J is TRBJ2-1 and V is TRBV20-1; 8 positions agree with TRBD2. CDR1 is DFQATT, CDR2 SNEGSKA, per germline (reference sequence). The CDR3 runs to 16 residues. CDR3 in amino acids: CCARDASGGRRMEQFF. The CDR3 nucleotides read TGCTGTGCTAGAGATGCGAGCGGGGGCCGCCGCATGGAGCAGTTCTTC.

The rearrangement links TRBV5-1 to TRBJ2-7; TRBD1 matches 8 bases. Germline loops: CDR1 SGHRS, CDR2 YFSETQ. CDR3 length equals 16 residues. Unmatched junction bases numbered 10, after V lost 3 bases and J lost 2 bases. The CDR3 is CASSSTLTGVTYEQYF. The DNA for the CDR3 is TGCGCCAGCAGCTCCACCTTGACAGGGGTAACCTACGAGCAGTACTTC.

This chain uses TRBV20-1 with TRBJ2-3; D gene ambiguous. The V gene lost 1 base and the J gene lost 5 bases, with 4 bases spanning the gap. This CDR3 contains 11 residues. Germline CDR1 reads DFQATT; CDR2 reads SNEGSKA (reference sequence). This CDR3 is CSARAQDTQYF. The CDR3 DNA reads TGCAGTGCTAGAGCCCAAGATACGCAGTATTTT.

This clonotype was counted ten times or more. CDR3 region: CASSHGQGKETQYF. CDR3 nucleotide sequence: TGTGCCAGCAGCCATGGACAGGGGAAAGAGACCCAGTACTTC. The rearrangement uses TRBV4-2 and TRBJ2-5; 9 bases are shared with TRBD1. In germline, CDR1 is LGHNA, CDR2 YNFKEQ. The V and J ends lost 3 bases and 3 bases, in that order; junction bases with no gene match: 2. The CDR3 has 14 amino acids.

This clonotype was counted ten times or more. The chain has TRBV5-1 and TRBJ2-1; D might be TRBD2 (7 bases). Trimming left V 1 base short and J 9 bases short, with 20 bases between. The germline gives CDR1 SGHRS, CDR2 YFSETQ. This CDR3 spans 16 amino acids. The CDR3 spells CASSLLGGGPRSEQFF. The CDR3 DNA reads TGCGCCAGCAGCTTGTTGGGGGGGGGGCCTCGTAGTGAGCAGTTCTTC.

The J gene is TRBJ2-2, the V gene TRBV5-1; tentatively, D is TRBD1 (5 bases). Trimming removed 2 bases from V and 0 bases from J, with 8 bases in between. CDR1 is SGHRS, CDR2 YFSETQ, per germline. This CDR3 spans 15 amino acids. As DNA, the CDR3 is TGCGCCAGCAGCTTCGTCAGGGCGAACACCGGGGAGCTGTTTTTT. Translation: CASSFVRANTGELFF.

This clonotype was seen many times. The chain joins TRBV6-5 to TRBJ2-5; 7 bases align to TRBD1. Per the germline V gene, CDR1 is MNHEY and CDR2 is SVGAGI. V lost 5 bases to trimming and J lost 4 bases; unmatched junction nucleotides: 1. The CDR3 has 12 amino acids. The CDR3 spells CASSRDRETQYF. Here the CDR3 DNA reads TGTGCCAGCAGTCGGGACAGAGAGACCCAGTACTTC.

The J gene is TRBJ2-7, the V gene TRBV29-1, with D uncertain. Trimming left V 6 bases short and J 1 base short, with 7 bases between. The V gene's germline CDR1 is SQVTM and CDR2 ANQGSEA. There are 11 residues in the CDR3. The CDR3 reads CSVAESYEQYF. CDR3 DNA sequence: TGCAGCGTAGCTGAGTCCTACGAGCAGTACTTC.

In this sample, this clonotype turned up a few times. The chain has TRBV5-1 and TRBJ2-6; 7 bases agree with TRBD1. J lost 0 bases, V lost 2 bases, and 8 bases had no gene match. The CDR3 contains 18 residues. Per germline, CDR1 SGHRS and CDR2 YFSETQ. CDR3 in DNA: TGCGCCAGCAGCTTAGGGACAGCTTACAACTCTGGGGCCAACGTCCTGACTTTC. It encodes CASSLGTAYNSGANVLTF.

V is TRBV27 and J is TRBJ2-7; the D gene is possibly TRBD1 (5 bases). Per germline, CDR1 MNHEY and CDR2 SMNVEV (reference sequence). V dropped 4 bases and J dropped 3 bases, with 10 bases sitting between them. This CDR3 spans 13 amino acids. CDR3 residues: CASSYRQSYEQYF. The CDR3 DNA reads as TGTGCCAGCAGTTATAGACAGAGCTACGAGCAGTACTTC.

This chain links TRBV30 with TRBJ1-2, with no clear D. The CDR3 extends over 11 amino acids. V lost 5 bases and J 8 bases, leaving 12 bases between the germline ends. The V gene's germline CDR1 is GTSNPN and CDR2 SVGIG (reference sequence). The CDR3, as DNA: TGTGCCTGGTCAATTGGAGGGGGCTACACCTTC. Protein product: CAWSIGGGYTF. Combining the CDR3 with reference TRBV30 and TRBJ1-2 gives the whole variable domain SQTIHQWPATLVQPVGSPLSLECTVEGTSNPNLYWYRQAAGRGLQLLFYSVGIGQISSEVPQNLSASRPQDRQFILSSKKLLLSDSGFYLCAWSIGGGYTFGSGTRLTVV.

The genes are TRBV10-3 and TRBJ2-7, with D tentatively TRBD2 (5 bases). The ends were cut back, 4 bases at V and 4 bases at J, with 20 bases in the middle. CDR1 and CDR2 from the germline V gene are ENHRY and SYGVKD. The CDR3 totals 16 residues. The CDR3 sequence is CAISGIRSTREYEQYF. In nucleotides, the CDR3 is TGTGCCATCAGTGGAATAAGGTCTACAAGGGAGTACGAGCAGTACTTC.

At least ten counts were recorded for this clonotype. This chain connects TRBV20-1 to TRBJ2-3; weak D call: TRBD2 (6 bases). The CDR3 is 16 amino acids. Deletions cut 1 base from V and 0 bases from J, with 14 bases between. Germline CDR1 and CDR2: DFQATT and SNEGSKA (reference sequence). The CDR3 DNA follows: TGCAGTGCTAGAGGGGGCGGGACTTCTAGCACAGATACGCAGTATTTT. Its translation: CSARGGGTSSTDTQYF.

This clonotype appeared a few times. The chain links TRBV7-9 to TRBJ2-7, with D tentatively TRBD1 (5 bases). The germline V and J ends were trimmed by 5 bases and 4 bases, with 12 bases remaining between them. This CDR3 is 13 amino acids long. Germline loops: CDR1 SEHNR, CDR2 FQNEAQ (reference sequence). The CDR3 DNA sequence: TGTGCCAGCAGCACAAGGGGTGAATACGAGCAGTACTTC. This codes for CASSTRGEYEQYF. The full variable domain, its missing parts supplied by reference TRBV7-9 and TRBJ2-7, is DTGVSQNPRHKITKRGQNVTFRCDPISEHNRLYWYRQTLGQGPEFLTYFQNEAQLEKSRLLSDRFSAERPKGSFSTLEIQRTEQGDSAMYLCASSTRGEYEQYFGPGTRLTVT.

CDR3 protein: CASSSGPGLPRNIQYF. CDR3 nucleotides: TGTGCCAGCAGCTCAGGGCCGGGCCTCCCGAGAAACATTCAGTACTTC. This chain uses TRBV7-9 with TRBJ2-4, with D possibly being TRBD1 (5 bases). The germline V gene has CDR1 SEHNR and CDR2 FQNEAQ (reference sequence). The CDR3 is made up of 16 amino acids. Trimming removed 4 bases at V and 6 bases at J, with 19 bases between.

This clonotype was counted many times. The chain recombines TRBV20-1 with TRBJ1-1; the match to TRBD1 covers 8 bases. CDR3 length: 16 amino acids. The germline gives CDR1 DFQATT, CDR2 SNEGSKA (reference sequence). V was pared by 0 bases and J by 7 bases, with 13 bases of the junction left unmatched. The DNA for the CDR3 is TGCAGTGCTAGAGATCGCCGGACAGGGCCCGGGGGTGAAGCTTTCTTT. This translates into CSARDRRTGPGGEAFF.

About this clonotype itself: This may be a read error: a much more frequent sequence differs by one nucleotide. The rearrangement uses TRBV5-5 and TRBJ2-2; possible D gene TRBD2, 6 bases. The CDR3 extends over 17 amino acids. Germline V gene data show CDR1 as SGHKS and CDR2 as YYEKEE (reference sequence). CDR3 sequence reads: CASSLVGGIGDTGEPFF. The CDR3 nucleotides are TGTGCCAGCAGCTTGGTGGGCGGGATTGGTGACACCGGGGAGCCGTTTTTT.

This clonotype was counted ten times or more. The chain is built from TRBV4-2 and TRBJ2-1; 9 bases are shared with TRBD2. Germline assignment: CDR1 LGHNA and CDR2 YNFKEQ. The CDR3 totals 16 residues. Trimming removed 1 base from V and 8 bases from J; junction bases left unmatched: 9. The CDR3 reads CASSQVGSGGTYEQFF. The CDR3 DNA sequence: TGTGCCAGCAGCCAAGTCGGTAGCGGGGGAACGTATGAGCAGTTCTTC.

This clonotype was seen only a few times. The V gene is TRBV20-1, the J gene TRBJ2-2; TRBD2 matches at 9 bases. This CDR3 contains 15 residues. J was trimmed by 10 bases and V by 4 bases; bases with no gene match: 13. The germline V gene has CDR1 DFQATT and CDR2 SNEGSKA (reference sequence). CDR3 sequence: CSATVGLAGEAELFF. The CDR3 region has the DNA TGCAGTGCTACGGTGGGATTAGCGGGAGAAGCGGAGCTGTTTTTT.

This clonotype was picked up a small number of times. V and J are TRBV20-1 and TRBJ1-5; perhaps TRBD1 as D (5 bases). Trimming cost V 3 bases and J 3 bases, with 15 bases left between them. The CDR3 sequence is 15 residues long. CDR1 is DFQATT and CDR2 is SNEGSKA in the germline V gene (reference sequence). The CDR3, as DNA: TGCAGTGCTAGTCCGGGACTCGTCCCCAATCAGCCCCAGCATTTT. This codes for CSASPGLVPNQPQHF.

The sample holds many counts of this clonotype. The chain recombines TRBV3-1 with TRBJ2-3, with TRBD2 identical over 10 bases. The CDR3 totals 15 residues. In germline, CDR1 is LGHDT, CDR2 YNNKEL (reference sequence). The J segment lost 2 bases and the V segment lost 8 bases, leaving 7 bases of the junction unmatched. This CDR3 reads CASGERGGPTDTQYF. The CDR3 nucleotides read TGTGCCAGCGGGGAGCGGGGGGGCCCCACAGATACGCAGTATTTT.

In this sample, this clonotype turned up once. A much larger clone sits a single nucleotide away, making a read error possible. V is TRBV20-1 and J is TRBJ2-7, with no clear D. Per the germline V gene, CDR1 is DFQATT and CDR2 is SNEGSKA (reference sequence). The CDR3 has 15 residues. The CDR3 nucleotides are TGCTGTGCTAGAGTTTTCGGTGAGATCTCCTACGAGCAGTACTTC. Translation: CCARVFGEISYEQYF.

The chain employs TRBV5-1 and TRBJ1-1, with 9 nucleotides matching TRBD1. Germline V gene lookup returns CDR1 SGHRS and CDR2 YFSETQ. J lost 3 bases, V lost 4 bases, and 1 base had no gene match. The CDR3 has 13 amino acids. The CDR3: CASSGTGYTEAFF. DNA of the CDR3: TGCGCCAGCAGCGGGACAGGGTACACTGAAGCTTTCTTT. Complete variable domain (other parts from reference TRBV5-1 and TRBJ1-1): KAGVTQTPRYLIKTRGQQVTLSCSPISGHRSVSWYQQTPGQGLQFLFEYFSETQRNKGNFPGRFSGRQFSNSRSEMNVSTLELGDSALYLCASSGTGYTEAFFGQGTRLTVV.